Each of the 10 T cell receptor beta chains below was sequenced from the same sample in a study of identical twins. MiXCR, applied by TCRdb to the 5' RACE reads, yields one record per CDR3 protein. The sample lists 450,000 or so distinct CDR3 sequences, over 12% occurring once. This sample was shared with a second study, whose subject was yellow fever vaccine responses in identical twins.

Sequencing input: CD4+ T cells sorted from blood. The receptors stem from a woman aged 18-29 years in good health.

This clonotype was seen a handful of times. The genes are TRBV29-1 and TRBJ2-3; 7 nucleotides agree with TRBD1. V shed 8 bases, J shed 2 bases, and the junction held 13 bases outside the gene matches. CDR1 is SQVTM, CDR2 ANQGSEA, per germline. The CDR3 is 15 amino acids. The CDR3 sequence: CSFRGHRGSTDTQYF. The CDR3 DNA reads TGCAGCTTCCGAGGTCACAGGGGCTCCACAGATACGCAGTATTTT.

The sample holds a few counts of this clonotype. The chain couples TRBV15 to TRBJ2-5; possibly TRBD2 for D (5 bases). This CDR3 has 16 amino acids. V was cut by 1 base and J by 3 bases, with 15 bases left in between. Per the germline V gene, CDR1 is LNHNV and CDR2 is YYDKDF (reference sequence). This CDR3 reads CATSRVSTPGKETQYF. DNA of the CDR3: TGTGCCACCAGCAGAGTTAGCACCCCGGGGAAAGAGACCCAGTACTTC. The full variable domain, its missing parts supplied by reference TRBV15 and TRBJ2-5, is DAMVIQNPRYQVTQFGKPVTLSCSQTLNHNVMYWYQQKSSQAPKLLFHYYDKDFNNEADTPDNFQSRRPNTSFCFLDIRSPGLGDTAMYLCATSRVSTPGKETQYFGPGTRLLVL.

V gene TRBV5-1 combines with J gene TRBJ2-1; the D gene could be TRBD1 or TRBD2 (5 bases each). This CDR3 comprises 15 residues. Germline-derived CDR1 and CDR2 are SGHRS and YFSETQ. The germline V and J ends were trimmed by 0 bases and 5 bases, with 12 bases remaining between them. CDR3 bases: TGCGCCAGCAGCTTGGGAGGGACGGTGAACAATGAGCAGTTCTTC. As protein: CASSLGGTVNNEQFF.

As for this clonotype: The junction and the germline gene differ at one end; a read error may be behind it. The chain couples TRBV5-1 to TRBJ2-3; D assignment may be TRBD1 or TRBD2 (5 bases each). This CDR3 region has 15 residues. From germline, CDR1 is SGHRS and CDR2 YFSETQ. CDR3 sequence reads: CANSLGDLSTDTQYF. The DNA for the CDR3 is TGCGCCAACAGCTTGGGGGATCTCAGCACAGATACGCAGTATTTT.

This clonotype was picked up many times. The chain combines TRBV29-1 with TRBJ2-7; TRBD2 might be the D (6 bases). The CDR3 has 14 amino acids. Between the trimmed V and J ends, which lost 4 bases and 6 bases, there was a span of 19 bases. CDR1 is SQVTM and CDR2 is ANQGSEA in the germline V gene. This chain's CDR3 is CSVALRDFSGEQYF. CDR3 nucleotides: TGCAGCGTTGCCCTAAGGGACTTCTCGGGCGAGCAGTACTTC.

This clonotype was seen a handful of times. The chain couples TRBV24-1 to TRBJ2-5, with D tentatively TRBD2 (5 bases). CDR1 and CDR2 from the germline V gene are KGHDR and SFDVKD. The germline V and J ends were trimmed by 0 bases and 5 bases, with 12 bases remaining between them. This CDR3 contains 15 residues. The CDR3 here is CATSDLQGLAETQYF. DNA for the CDR3: TGTGCCACCAGTGATTTGCAAGGGTTAGCGGAGACCCAGTACTTC.

J is TRBJ2-5 and V is TRBV3-1; the D gene is possibly TRBD2 (5 bases). The V and J ends lost 11 bases and 4 bases respectively, with 29 bases between them. The CDR3 runs to 17 residues. In germline, CDR1 is LGHDT, CDR2 YNNKEL (reference sequence). The CDR3 here is CASCKFSGLQRRETQYF. In nucleotides, the CDR3 is TGTGCCTCCTGCAAATTTTCTGGACTCCAACGGCGAGAGACCCAGTACTTC.

This clonotype was observed a handful of times. This rearrangement joins TRBV15 to TRBJ2-7; TRBD2 matches at 9 bases. CDR3 length: 16 residues. V lost 6 bases, J lost 4 bases, and 13 bases stayed unmatched. Looked up from germline, CDR1 is LNHNV and CDR2 is YYDKDF (reference sequence). The CDR3 nucleotides read TGTGCCACCAGGAAACTCCTGGGACTAGCAGAATACGAGCAGTACTTC. Encoded protein: CATRKLLGLAEYEQYF.

This clonotype was recorded a few times. CDR3 amino acids: CASSWSGDSYNEQFF. CDR3 nucleotides: TGCGCCAGCAGCTGGTCGGGGGACTCCTACAATGAGCAGTTCTTC. V is TRBV5-1 and J is TRBJ2-1; D may be TRBD2 (6 bases). The germline V gene has CDR1 SGHRS and CDR2 YFSETQ. Deletions cut 3 bases from V and 0 bases from J, with 10 bases between. CDR3 length equals 15 residues. Combining the CDR3 with reference TRBV5-1 and TRBJ2-1 gives the whole variable domain KAGVTQTPRYLIKTRGQQVTLSCSPISGHRSVSWYQQTPGQGLQFLFEYFSETQRNKGNFPGRFSGRQFSNSRSEMNVSTLELGDSALYLCASSWSGDSYNEQFFGPGTRLTVL.

This clonotype was seen more than once but under ten times. V gene TRBV12-3 or TRBV12-4 combines with J gene TRBJ2-5, with no clear D. This CDR3 contains 12 residues. V lost 5 bases, J lost 0 bases, and 4 bases lay in between. This CDR3 reads CASSPHQETQYF. The CDR3, as DNA: TGTGCCAGCAGTCCCCACCAAGAGACCCAGTACTTC.